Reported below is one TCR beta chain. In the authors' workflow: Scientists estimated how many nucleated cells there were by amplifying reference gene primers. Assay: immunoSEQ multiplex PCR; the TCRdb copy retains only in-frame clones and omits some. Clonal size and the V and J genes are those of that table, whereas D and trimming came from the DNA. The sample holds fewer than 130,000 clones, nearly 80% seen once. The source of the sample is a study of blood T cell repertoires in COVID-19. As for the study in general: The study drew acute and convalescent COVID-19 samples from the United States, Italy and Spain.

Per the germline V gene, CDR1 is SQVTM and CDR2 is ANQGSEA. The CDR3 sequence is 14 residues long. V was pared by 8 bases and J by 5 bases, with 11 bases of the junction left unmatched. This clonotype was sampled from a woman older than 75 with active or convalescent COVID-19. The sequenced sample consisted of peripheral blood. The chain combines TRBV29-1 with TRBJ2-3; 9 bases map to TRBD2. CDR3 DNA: TGCAGCTCTGGGGCAGCGGGAGGAATAGATACGCAGTATTTT. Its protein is CSSGAAGGIDTQYF.